This T cell receptor (beta chain) was captured in a study of post-analysis software for immune sequencing data. Presence of unique molecular identifiers characterized the TCR beta cDNA libraries. TCRdb used MiXCR to reprocess the PCR reads, holding one entry per CDR3 protein. The data show hundreds of thousands of distinct CDR3 sequences, with approximately 53% seen just once and approximately 4.5% held by the top ten. The TCR was taken from a girl aged 10-17 years with multiple sclerosis. Material: blood.

The CDR3 sequence: CASSGVGGGITDTQYF. CDR3 DNA: TGCGCCAGCAGCGGAGTGGGCGGGGGGATCACAGATACGCAGTATTTT. This chain joins TRBV4-1 and TRBJ2-3, with 8 bases lining up with TRBD2. Germline lookup yields CDR1 MGHRA and CDR2 YSYEKL. The CDR3 is 16 amino acids. With V trimmed by 5 bases and J by 2 bases, 9 bases remained unmatched.